Included here is one TCR beta chain sequence, with context. Antigen specificity is unknown. This sample was taken from a study of T cells in Graves' hyperthyroidism and ophthalmopathy. Whole-study findings and limits: Blood also showed most of the thyroid clonotypes that were expanded above 0.001.

RNA transcripts were the template for amplifying TCR beta CDR3 regions. The HTBI primer set drove a first-round RT-PCR of the TCR CDR3. Each CDR3 protein is one row after TCRdb ran MiXCR on the multiplex PCR reads. The sample records approximately 610,000 distinct CDR3 sequences, over 15% being singletons. The J segment lost 12 bases and the V segment lost 4 bases, leaving 13 bases of the junction unmatched. There are 15 residues in the CDR3. The chain is built from TRBV12-3 or TRBV12-4 and TRBJ2-1; 9 bases align to TRBD1. The sequenced sample consisted of blood. This receptor was obtained from a woman under 30 with Graves' hyperthyroidism. The CDR3 loop is CASSSGTGIGDGQFF. The DNA of the CDR3 is TGTGCCAGCAGTTCGGGGACAGGGATTGGCGATGGGCAGTTCTTC.